This entry features one T cell receptor beta chain sequence. Its antigen is unidentified. Germline-derived CDR1 and CDR2 are MNHEY and SMNVEV (reference sequence). This CDR3 has 13 amino acids. Trimming removed 5 bases from V and 4 bases from J, with 11 bases in between. This entry belongs to a study of shared clonotypes between healthy human individuals. For the study at large: The plates for each donor numbered three CD4 naive, three CD4 memory, two CD8 naive and one CD8 memory.

TCRdb keeps only in-frame clones here, not all; method: immunoSEQ multiplex PCR. The sample includes 2 million to 2.5 million clones, more than 85% of them seen just once. Study-wide findings and caveats: Rarefaction showed sorted-subset sequencing was incomplete despite large depth. In general, naive subsets displayed greater estimated richness than memory subsets did.

This TCR was sampled from a man younger than 35 in good health. Some clones in this sample may be carry-over from other donors' samples. The sample comprised naive CD4+ T cells from PBMCs. Subset: CD45RA+ positively selected. This rearrangement joins TRBV27 to TRBJ2-5; D ambiguous. The CDR3 reads CASSRKVGETQYF. CDR3 nucleotide sequence: TGTGCCAGCAGTAGGAAGGTGGGAGAGACCCAGTACTTC.